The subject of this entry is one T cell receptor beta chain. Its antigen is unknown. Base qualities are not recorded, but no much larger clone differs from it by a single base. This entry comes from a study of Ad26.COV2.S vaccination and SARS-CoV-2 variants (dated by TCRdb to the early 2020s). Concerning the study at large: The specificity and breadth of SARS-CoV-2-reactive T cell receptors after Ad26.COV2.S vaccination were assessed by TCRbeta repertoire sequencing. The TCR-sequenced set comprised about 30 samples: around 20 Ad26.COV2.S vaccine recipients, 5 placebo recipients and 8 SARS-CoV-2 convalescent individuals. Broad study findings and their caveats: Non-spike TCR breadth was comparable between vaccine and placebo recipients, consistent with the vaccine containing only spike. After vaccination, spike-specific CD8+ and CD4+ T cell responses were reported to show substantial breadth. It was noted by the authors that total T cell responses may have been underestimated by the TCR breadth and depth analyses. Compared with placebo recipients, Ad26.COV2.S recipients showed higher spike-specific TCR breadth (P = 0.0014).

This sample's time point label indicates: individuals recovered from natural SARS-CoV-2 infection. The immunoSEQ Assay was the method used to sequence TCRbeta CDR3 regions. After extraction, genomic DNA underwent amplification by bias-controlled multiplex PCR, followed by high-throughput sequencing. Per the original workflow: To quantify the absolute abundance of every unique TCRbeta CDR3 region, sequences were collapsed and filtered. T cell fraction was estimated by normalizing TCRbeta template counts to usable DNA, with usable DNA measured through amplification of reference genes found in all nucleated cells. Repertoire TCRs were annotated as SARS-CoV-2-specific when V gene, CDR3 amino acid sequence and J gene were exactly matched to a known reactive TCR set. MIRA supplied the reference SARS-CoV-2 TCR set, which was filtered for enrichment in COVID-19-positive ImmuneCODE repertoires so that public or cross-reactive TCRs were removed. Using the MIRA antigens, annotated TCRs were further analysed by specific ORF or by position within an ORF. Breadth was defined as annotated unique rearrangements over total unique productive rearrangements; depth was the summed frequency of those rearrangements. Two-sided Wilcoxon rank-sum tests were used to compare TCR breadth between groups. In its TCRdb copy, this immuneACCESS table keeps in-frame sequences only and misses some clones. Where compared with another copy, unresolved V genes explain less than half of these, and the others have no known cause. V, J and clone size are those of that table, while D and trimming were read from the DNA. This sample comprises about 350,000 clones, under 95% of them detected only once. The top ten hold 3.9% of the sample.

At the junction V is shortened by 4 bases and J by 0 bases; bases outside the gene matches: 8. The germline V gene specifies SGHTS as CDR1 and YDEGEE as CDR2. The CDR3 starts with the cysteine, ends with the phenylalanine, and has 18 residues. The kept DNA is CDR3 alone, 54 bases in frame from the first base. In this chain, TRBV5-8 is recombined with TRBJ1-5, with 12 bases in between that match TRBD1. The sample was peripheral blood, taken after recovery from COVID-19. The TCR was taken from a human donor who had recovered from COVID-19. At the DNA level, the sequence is TGTGCCAGCAGCCCCGGGACAGGGGGCTTTTATAGCAATCAGCCCCAGCATTTT. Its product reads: CASSPGTGGFYSNQPQHF.